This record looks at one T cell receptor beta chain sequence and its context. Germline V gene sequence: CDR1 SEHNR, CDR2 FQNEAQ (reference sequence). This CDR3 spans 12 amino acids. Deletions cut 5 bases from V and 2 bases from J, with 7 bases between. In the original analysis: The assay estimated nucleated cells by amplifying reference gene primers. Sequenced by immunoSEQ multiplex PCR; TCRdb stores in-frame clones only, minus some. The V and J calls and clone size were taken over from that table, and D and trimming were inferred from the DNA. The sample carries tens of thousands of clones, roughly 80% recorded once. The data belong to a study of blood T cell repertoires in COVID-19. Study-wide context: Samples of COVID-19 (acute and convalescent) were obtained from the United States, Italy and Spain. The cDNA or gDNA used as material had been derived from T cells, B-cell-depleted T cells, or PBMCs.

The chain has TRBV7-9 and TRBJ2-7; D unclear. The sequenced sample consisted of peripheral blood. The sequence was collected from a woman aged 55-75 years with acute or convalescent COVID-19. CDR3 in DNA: TGTGCCAGCAGCCTCCAGACCTACGAGCAGTACTTC. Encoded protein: CASSLQTYEQYF.